This T cell receptor beta chain was recorded in a study of tumor-infiltrating lymphocytes in primary liver carcinoma. Turning to the study itself: Between roughly 4.2 and 10 cm across, the tumors were all of stage T1-T3 N0M0. The number of productive TCRbeta reads per sample ranged from roughly 3.65 to 7.13 million and was similar across tissue types. Findings and caveats of the study: Tumor region pairs shared more overlap than did tumor-adjacent and tumor-blood pairs.

TCR beta cDNA was reverse-transcribed from approximately 0.45 ug of total RNA. The reaction used a constant-region primer and ProtoScript II reverse transcriptase. Three nested multiplex PCR rounds, a slightly modified ARM-PCR method, built the TCR beta libraries. Researchers ran the first two PCR rounds for 9 to 10 cycles each with TRBV1-TRBV30 forward primers and a C-beta reverse primer. TCRdb re-analysed the multiplex PCR reads in MiXCR, keeping a single row per CDR3 protein. This sample yields 320,000 or so distinct CDR3 sequences, of which 65% are seen a single time; roughly 8.9% belongs to the top ten. About this clonotype itself: Its antigen is not known. The junction departs from germline at one end; a sequencing error may be responsible.

For blood RNA, unsorted whole blood served as the source, and germline DNA was extracted too. No treatment had been given to the patients, who were chronically infected with HBV. Per the germline V gene, CDR1 is SGHRS and CDR2 is YFSETQ. This CDR3 comprises 15 residues. The V gene is TRBV5-1, the J gene TRBJ2-1, with TRBD2 matching over 11 bases. This TCR was recovered from a man in his forties or fifties with primary liver carcinoma and hepatitis B virus infection. Material: peripheral blood. CDR3 nucleotides: TGCGCCAACAGCTTACTAGCGGGAGAGGGGAGTGAGCAGTTCTTC. Protein: CANSLLAGEGSEQFF.